The source of this TCR gamma chain is a study of gamma delta lymphoproliferative disorders and STAT genes. Study background: At least 50 ng of genomic DNA went into each LymphoTrack Dx TCRG Assay library. For the delta chain, EuroClonality-NGS standard procedure was applied.

Whole-study results and caveats: Low-frequency NGS calls may be less specific, so public or private leukemic clones need confirmation.

Concerning this clone itself: Its antigen is as yet unknown.

The junction had 17 bases not matched to a gene; V was cut back by 0 bases and J by 13 bases. CDR3 size: 17 residues. Genomic DNA from isolated PBMCs served as the sequencing template. TCRdb re-identified clones in the multiplex PCR reads via CATT. The sample yields over 4,000 gamma-chain clones, over 7.5% seen once. Sequenced sample: blood. The origin of this receptor is a human donor in good health. This chain uses TRGV11 with TRGJP1. Here the J gene was assigned by germline matching of the DNA, as TCRdb has none. TRGV11 is noted as an ORF with a role that remains uncertain. CDR3 loop: CACWIRHETLHWLFKIF. In DNA, the CDR3 is TGTGCCTGCTGGATTAGGCACGAGACCTTACACTGGTTGTTCAAGATATTT.